This T cell receptor (beta chain) was observed in a study of T cell changes during pregnancy in multiple sclerosis. Clones were read by immunoSEQ multiplex PCR, and TCRdb kept only the in-frame ones, dropping some. The data show roughly 89,000 clones, with 85% to 95% seen just once and around 4.5% held by the top ten. This clone was seen just once. Germline V lookup: CDR1 KGHSH, CDR2 LQKENI. The V and J ends lost 1 base and 0 bases, in that order; junction bases with no gene match: 5. This CDR3 spans 17 amino acids. The sequence was collected from a female donor with multiple sclerosis, enrolled in a pregnancy study. This material consisted of peripheral blood, taken in the first trimester of pregnancy. V and J are TRBV18 and TRBJ2-5; TRBD2 matches at 10 bases. CDR3 sequence: CASSPLSGGSNQETQYF. In nucleotides, the CDR3 is TGTGCCAGCTCACCACTTAGCGGGGGGTCAAACCAAGAGACCCAGTACTTC. The full variable domain, in which reference TRBV18 and TRBJ2-5 provide the parts outside the CDR3, is NAGVMQNPRHLVRRRGQEARLRCSPMKGHSHVYWYRQLPEEGLKFMVYLQKENIIDESGMPKERFSAEFPKEGPSILRIQQVVRGDSAAYFCASSPLSGGSNQETQYFGPGTRLLVL.